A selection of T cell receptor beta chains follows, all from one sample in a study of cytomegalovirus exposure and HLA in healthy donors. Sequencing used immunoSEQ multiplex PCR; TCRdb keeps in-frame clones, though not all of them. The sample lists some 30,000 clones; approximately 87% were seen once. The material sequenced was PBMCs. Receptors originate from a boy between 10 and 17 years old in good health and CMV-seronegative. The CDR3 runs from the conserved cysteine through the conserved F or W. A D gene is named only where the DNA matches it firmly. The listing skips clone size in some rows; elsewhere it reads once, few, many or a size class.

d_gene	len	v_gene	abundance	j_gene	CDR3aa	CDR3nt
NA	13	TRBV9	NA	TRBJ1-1	CASSVGGGSEAFF	TGTGCCAGCAGCGTAGGGGGGGGGTCTGAAGCTTTCTTT
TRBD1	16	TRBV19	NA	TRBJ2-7	CASSISGTGVPYEQYF	TGTGCCAGTAGTATCTCCGGGACAGGGGTCCCCTACGAGCAGTACTTC
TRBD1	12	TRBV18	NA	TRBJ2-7	CASSDLSTGEYF	TGTGCCAGCTCAGACCTATCGACAGGGGAGTACTTC
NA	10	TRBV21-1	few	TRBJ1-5	CASTNQPQHF	TGTGCCTCCACAAATCAGCCCCAGCATTTT
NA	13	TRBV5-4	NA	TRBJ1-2	CASSLRGLVGYTF	TGTGCCAGCAGCTTGAGAGGGTTGGTTGGCTACACCTTC
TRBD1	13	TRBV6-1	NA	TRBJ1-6	CASGGTGVSPLHF	TGTGCCAGCGGGGGGACAGGGGTTTCACCCCTCCACTTT
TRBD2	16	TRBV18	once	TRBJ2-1	CASSPPGLAGAREQFF	TGTGCCAGCTCACCTCCAGGTCTAGCGGGGGCTCGTGAGCAGTTCTTC
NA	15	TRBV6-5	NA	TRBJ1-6	CASSTSTDYNSPLHF	TGTGCCAGCAGTACCTCTACCGACTATAATTCACCCCTCCACTTT
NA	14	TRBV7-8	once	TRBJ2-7	CASSPASDSYEQYF	TGTGCCAGTAGCCCGGCTAGCGACTCCTACGAGCAGTACTTC
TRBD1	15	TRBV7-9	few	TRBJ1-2	CASSLATGEFYGYTF	TGTGCCAGCAGCTTAGCAACAGGGGAGTTTTATGGCTACACCTTC
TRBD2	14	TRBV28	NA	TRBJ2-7	CATYGRGWTYEQYF	TGTGCCACCTATGGGCGGGGGTGGACCTACGAGCAGTACTTC
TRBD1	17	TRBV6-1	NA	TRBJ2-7	CASSEGLDRGDYYEQYF	TGTGCCAGCAGTGAAGGACTGGACAGGGGGGATTACTACGAGCAGTACTTC
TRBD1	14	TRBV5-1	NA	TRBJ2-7	CASSPAGQGNEQYF	TGCGCCAGCAGCCCCGCGGGACAGGGAAACGAGCAGTACTTC
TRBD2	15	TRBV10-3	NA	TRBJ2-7	CAISESPAGDYEQYF	TGTGCCATCAGTGAGTCCCCAGCGGGGGACTACGAGCAGTACTTC
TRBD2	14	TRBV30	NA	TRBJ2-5	CAGASGGLGETQYF	TGTGCCGGCGCTAGCGGGGGGTTGGGAGAGACCCAGTACTTC
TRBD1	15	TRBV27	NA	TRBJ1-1	CATSRDRARVTEAFF	TGTGCCACGTCCCGGGACAGGGCCCGGGTGACTGAAGCTTTCTTT
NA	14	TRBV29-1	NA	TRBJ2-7	CSVARAGSLYEQYF	TGCAGCGTCGCACGGGCAGGGTCCCTCTACGAGCAGTACTTC
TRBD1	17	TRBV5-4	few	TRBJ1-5	CASSSRSCRGGNQPQHF	TGTGCCAGCAGCTCTAGGTCCTGCAGGGGGGGCAATCAGCCCCAGCATTTT
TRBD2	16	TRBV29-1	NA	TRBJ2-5	CSVALAGKPPREAQYF	TGCAGCGTTGCGTTAGCGGGGAAACCTCCAAGAGAGGCCCAGTACTTC
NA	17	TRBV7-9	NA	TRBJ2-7	CASSLAGASPNSYEQYF	TGTGCCAGCAGCTTAGCTGGTGCTAGCCCAAACTCCTACGAGCAGTACTTC
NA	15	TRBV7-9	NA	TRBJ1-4	CASSSAGATNEKLFF	TGTGCCAGCAGCTCGGCGGGGGCAACTAATGAAAAACTGTTTTTT
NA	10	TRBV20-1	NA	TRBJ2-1	CSAIGEEQFF	TGCAGTGCTATAGGGGAAGAGCAGTTCTTC
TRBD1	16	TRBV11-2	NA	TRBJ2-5	CASSLTRTGRQETQYF	TGTGCCAGCAGCTTAACTCGGACAGGGAGGCAAGAGACCCAGTACTTC
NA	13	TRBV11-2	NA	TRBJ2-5	CASSLRTEGTQYF	TGTGCCAGCAGCTTAAGGACCGAGGGGACCCAGTACTTC
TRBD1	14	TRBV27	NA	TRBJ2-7	CASSLRQGSYEQYF	TGTGCCAGCAGTTTACGACAGGGGAGCTACGAGCAGTACTTC
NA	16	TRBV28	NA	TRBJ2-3	CASRLSGVTSTDTQYF	TGTGCCAGCAGGCTTTCGGGGGTAACAAGCACAGATACGCAGTATTTT
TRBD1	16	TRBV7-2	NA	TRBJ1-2	CASSLAGTAKSLSPTF	TGTGCCAGCAGCTTAGCTGGGACAGCAAAGTCTCTAAGCCCCACCTTC
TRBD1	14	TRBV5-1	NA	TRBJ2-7	CASSPDRGLYEQYF	TGCGCCAGCAGCCCCGACAGGGGCCTCTACGAGCAGTACTTC
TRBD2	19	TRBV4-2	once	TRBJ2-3	CASSQIAGTSGGAQDTQYF	TGTGCCAGCAGCCAAATAGCCGGGACTAGCGGGGGGGCCCAAGATACGCAGTATTTT
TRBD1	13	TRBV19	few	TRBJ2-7	CATSRDRYYEQYF	TGTGCCACCAGCCGGGACAGATACTACGAGCAGTACTTC
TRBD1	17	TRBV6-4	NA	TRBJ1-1	CASSDSGDREWNTEAFF	TGTGCCAGCAGTGATTCGGGGGACAGAGAGTGGAACACTGAAGCTTTCTTT
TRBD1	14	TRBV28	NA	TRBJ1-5	CASRQGVSYQPQHF	TGTGCCAGCAGACAGGGGGTTTCTTATCAGCCCCAGCATTTT
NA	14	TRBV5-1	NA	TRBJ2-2	CASSNGRNTGELFF	TGCGCCAGCAGCAACGGTCGGAACACCGGGGAGCTGTTTTTT
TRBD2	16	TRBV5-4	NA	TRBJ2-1	CASSLGIAGGPNEQFF	TGTGCCAGCAGCTTGGGGATAGCGGGGGGGCCAAATGAGCAGTTCTTC
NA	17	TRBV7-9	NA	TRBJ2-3	CASSVGVAGSSADTQYF	TGTGCCAGCAGCGTAGGCGTTGCGGGGTCTTCAGCAGATACGCAGTATTTT
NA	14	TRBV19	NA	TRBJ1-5	CASSIPTYNQPQHF	TGTGCCAGTAGTATCCCCACCTACAATCAGCCCCAGCATTTT
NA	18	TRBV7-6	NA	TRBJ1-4	CASSSREGLAPGNEKLFF	TGTGCCAGCAGCTCCAGAGAGGGTCTAGCGCCGGGTAATGAAAAACTGTTTTTT
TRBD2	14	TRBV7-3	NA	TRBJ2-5	CASSLAGGPETQYF	TGTGCCAGCAGCTTAGCGGGGGGGCCAGAGACCCAGTACTTC
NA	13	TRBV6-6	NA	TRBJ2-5	CASSYYIQETQYF	TGTGCCAGCAGTTACTACATCCAAGAGACCCAGTACTTC
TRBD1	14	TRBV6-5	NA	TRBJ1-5	CASSYSTGGQPQHF	TGTGCCAGCAGTTACTCTACAGGGGGCCAGCCCCAGCATTTT
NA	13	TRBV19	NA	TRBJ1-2	CASKTSFSYGYTF	TGTGCCAGTAAGACAAGCTTTTCCTATGGCTACACCTTC
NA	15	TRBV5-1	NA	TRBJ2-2	CASSLGGQNTGELFF	TGCGCCAGCAGCTTGGGGGGCCAGAACACCGGGGAGCTGTTTTTT
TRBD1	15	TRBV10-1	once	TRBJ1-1	CASSEQGAASTEAFF	TGCGCCAGCAGTGAACAGGGGGCAGCTAGCACTGAAGCTTTCTTT
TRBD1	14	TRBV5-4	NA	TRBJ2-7	CASSTLQGRHEQYF	TGTGCCAGCAGCACCCTACAGGGGCGGCACGAGCAGTACTTC
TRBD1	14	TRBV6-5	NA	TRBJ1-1	CASSSGTGNTEAFF	TGTGCCAGCAGTTCCGGGACAGGGAACACTGAAGCTTTCTTT
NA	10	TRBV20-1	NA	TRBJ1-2	CSAAAGGYTF	TGCAGTGCCGCGGCGGGTGGCTACACCTTC
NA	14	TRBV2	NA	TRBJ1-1	CASSEESLNTEAFF	TGTGCCAGCAGTGAAGAATCATTGAACACTGAAGCTTTCTTT
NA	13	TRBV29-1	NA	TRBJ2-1	CSVVDTRGNEQFF	TGCAGCGTGGTGGACACGCGGGGCAATGAGCAGTTCTTC
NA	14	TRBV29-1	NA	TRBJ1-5	CSAVLAGDEQPQHF	TGCAGCGCCGTTTTGGCAGGGGACGAACAGCCCCAGCATTTT
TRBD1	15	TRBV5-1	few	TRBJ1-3	CASSGGQGVRNTIYF	TGCGCCAGCAGCGGAGGACAGGGTGTAAGAAACACCATATATTTT
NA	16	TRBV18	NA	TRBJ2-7	CASSPPQGIGSYEQYF	TGTGCCAGCTCACCACCGCAGGGGATTGGTTCCTACGAGCAGTACTTC
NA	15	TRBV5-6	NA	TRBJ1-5	CASSLNGGINQPQHF	TGTGCCAGCAGCTTGAACGGGGGAATTAATCAGCCCCAGCATTTT